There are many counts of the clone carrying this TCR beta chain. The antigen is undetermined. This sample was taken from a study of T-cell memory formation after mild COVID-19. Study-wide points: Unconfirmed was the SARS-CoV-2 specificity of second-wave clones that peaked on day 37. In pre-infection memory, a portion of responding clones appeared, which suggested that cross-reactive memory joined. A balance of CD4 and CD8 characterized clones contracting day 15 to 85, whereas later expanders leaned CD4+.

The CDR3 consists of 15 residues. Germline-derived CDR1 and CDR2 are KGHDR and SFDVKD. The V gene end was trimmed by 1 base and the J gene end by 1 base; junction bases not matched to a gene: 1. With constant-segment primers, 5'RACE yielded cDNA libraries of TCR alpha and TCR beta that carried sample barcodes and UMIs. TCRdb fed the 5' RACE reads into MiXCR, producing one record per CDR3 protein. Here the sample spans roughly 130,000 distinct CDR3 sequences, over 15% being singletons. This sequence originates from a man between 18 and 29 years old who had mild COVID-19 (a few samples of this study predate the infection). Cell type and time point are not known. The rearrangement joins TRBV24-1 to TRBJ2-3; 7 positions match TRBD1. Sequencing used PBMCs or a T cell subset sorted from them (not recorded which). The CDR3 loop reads CATSDFGQGTDTQYF. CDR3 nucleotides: TGTGCCACCAGTGATTTTGGACAGGGCACAGATACGCAGTATTTT.